This T cell receptor beta chain was sequenced during a study of tumor-infiltrating lymphocytes in primary liver carcinoma. Unsorted bulk tissue of roughly 20-34 mg yielded co-extracted RNA and DNA. Reverse transcription of 450 to 500 ng total RNA with a constant-region primer produced TCR beta cDNA. Three nested multiplex PCR rounds, a slightly modified ARM-PCR method, built the TCR beta libraries. It was with TRBV1-TRBV30 forward primers and a C-beta reverse primer that the first two PCR rounds were run, at roughly 9 cycles each. A single record per CDR3 protein comes from TCRdb applying MiXCR to the multiplex PCR reads. This sample yields around 26,000 distinct CDR3 sequences, of which around 84% are seen a single time; around 45% belongs to the top ten. On this clonotype: The junction does not match germline at one end; this may be a read error.

This CDR3 is 16 amino acids long. The TCR was taken from a man in his forties with primary liver carcinoma and hepatitis B virus infection. The genes are TRBV12-3 or TRBV12-4 and TRBJ2-2; a possible D gene is TRBD2 (6 bases). The sequenced sample was liver tumor tissue from sampling region 3. The sample's subset: tumor region T3, left-lateral pole. In DNA, the CDR3 is TGTGCCAGCAGTTTAGTGCTACCGGGAGTTTTCGGGGAGTTGTTTTTT. Amino acids: CASSLVLPGVFGELFF.